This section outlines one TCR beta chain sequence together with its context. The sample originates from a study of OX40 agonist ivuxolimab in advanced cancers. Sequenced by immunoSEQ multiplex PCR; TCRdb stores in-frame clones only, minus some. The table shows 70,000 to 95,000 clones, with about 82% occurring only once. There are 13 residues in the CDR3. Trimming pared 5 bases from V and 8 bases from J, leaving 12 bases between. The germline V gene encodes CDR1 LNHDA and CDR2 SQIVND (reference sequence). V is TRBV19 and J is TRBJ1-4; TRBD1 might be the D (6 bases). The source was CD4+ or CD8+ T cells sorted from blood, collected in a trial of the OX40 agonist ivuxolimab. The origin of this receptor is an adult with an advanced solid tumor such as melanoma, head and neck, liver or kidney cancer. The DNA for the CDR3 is TGTGCCAGTAGTGAACAGGGCGGGGAAAAACTGTTTTTT. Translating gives CASSEQGGEKLFF.